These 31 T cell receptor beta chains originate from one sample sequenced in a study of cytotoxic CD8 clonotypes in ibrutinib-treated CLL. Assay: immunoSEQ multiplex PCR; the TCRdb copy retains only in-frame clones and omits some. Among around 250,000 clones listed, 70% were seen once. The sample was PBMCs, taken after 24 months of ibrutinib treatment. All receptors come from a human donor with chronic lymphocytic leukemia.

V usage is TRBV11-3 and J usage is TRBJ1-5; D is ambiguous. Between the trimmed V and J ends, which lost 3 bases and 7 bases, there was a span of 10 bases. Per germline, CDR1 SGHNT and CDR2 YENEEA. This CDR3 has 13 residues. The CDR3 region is CASSLTHGQPQHF. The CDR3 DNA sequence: TGTGCCAGCAGCTTGACCCACGGGCAGCCCCAGCATTTT.

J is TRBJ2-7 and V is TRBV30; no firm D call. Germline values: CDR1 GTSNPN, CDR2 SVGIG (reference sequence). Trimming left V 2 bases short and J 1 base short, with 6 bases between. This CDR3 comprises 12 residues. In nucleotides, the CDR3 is TGTGCCTGGAGTCCCACATCCTACGAGCAGTACTTC. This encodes CAWSPTSYEQYF.

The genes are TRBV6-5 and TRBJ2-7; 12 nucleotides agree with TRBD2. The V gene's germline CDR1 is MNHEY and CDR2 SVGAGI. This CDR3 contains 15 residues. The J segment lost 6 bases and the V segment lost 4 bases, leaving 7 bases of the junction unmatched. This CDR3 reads CASSSLAGGPSEQYF. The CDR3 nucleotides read TGTGCCAGCAGTTCTCTAGCGGGAGGGCCGTCCGAGCAGTACTTC.

CDR3 DNA sequence: TGTGCCAGCAGTAAAATGGGGCAGTTTACTGAAGCTTTCTTT. Residues: CASSKMGQFTEAFF. The chain links TRBV6-5 to TRBJ1-1, with D possibly matching TRBD1 (5 bases). V lost 5 bases, J lost 5 bases, and 15 bases lay in between. The CDR3 is 14 residues long. CDR1 is MNHEY and CDR2 is SVGAGI in the germline V gene.

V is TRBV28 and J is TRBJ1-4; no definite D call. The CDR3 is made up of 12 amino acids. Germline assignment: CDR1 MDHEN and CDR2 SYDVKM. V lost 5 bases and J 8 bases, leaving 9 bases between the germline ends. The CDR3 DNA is TGTGCCAGCAGTCCCCCCGGGGAAAAACTGTTTTTT. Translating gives CASSPPGEKLFF.

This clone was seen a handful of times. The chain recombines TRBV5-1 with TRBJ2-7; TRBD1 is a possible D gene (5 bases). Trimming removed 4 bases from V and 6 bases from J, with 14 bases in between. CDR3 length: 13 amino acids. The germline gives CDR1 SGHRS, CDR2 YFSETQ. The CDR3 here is CASSNADTGEQYF. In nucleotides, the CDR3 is TGCGCCAGCAGCAACGCGGATACAGGCGAGCAGTACTTC.

This CDR3 is CASSVVWDPDTQYF. The CDR3 region has the DNA TGTGCCAGCAGCGTAGTATGGGATCCGGATACGCAGTATTTT. The rearrangement uses TRBV9 and TRBJ2-3; D is ambiguous. Germline CDR1 and CDR2: SGDLS and YYNGEE. CDR3 size: 14 residues. V was trimmed by 0 bases and J by 6 bases, leaving 11 bases between them.

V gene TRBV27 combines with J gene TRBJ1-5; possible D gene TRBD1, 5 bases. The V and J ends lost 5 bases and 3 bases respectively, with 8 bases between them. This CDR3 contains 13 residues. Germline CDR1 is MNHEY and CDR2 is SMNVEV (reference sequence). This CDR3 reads CASSGHLNQPQHF. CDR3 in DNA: TGTGCCAGCAGTGGACACCTCAATCAGCCCCAGCATTTT.

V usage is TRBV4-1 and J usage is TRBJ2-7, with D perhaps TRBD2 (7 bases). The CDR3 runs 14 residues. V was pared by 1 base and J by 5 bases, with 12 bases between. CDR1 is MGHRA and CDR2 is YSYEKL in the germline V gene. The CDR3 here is CASSQGGRDNEQYF. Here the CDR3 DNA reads TGCGCCAGCAGCCAAGGAGGGAGGGACAACGAGCAGTACTTC.

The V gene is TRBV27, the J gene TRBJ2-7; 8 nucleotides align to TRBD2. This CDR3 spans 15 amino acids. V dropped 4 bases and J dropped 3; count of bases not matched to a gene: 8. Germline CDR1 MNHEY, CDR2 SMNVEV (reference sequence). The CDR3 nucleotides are TGTGCCAGCAGTTGGGCGGGGGGTACCTACTACGAGCAGTACTTC. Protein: CASSWAGGTYYEQYF.

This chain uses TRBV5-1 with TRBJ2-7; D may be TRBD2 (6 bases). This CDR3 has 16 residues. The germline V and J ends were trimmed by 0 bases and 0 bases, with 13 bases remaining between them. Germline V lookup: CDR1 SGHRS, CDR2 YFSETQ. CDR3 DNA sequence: TGCGCCAGCAGCTTGGGGGGACTGCTGATCTCCTACGAGCAGTACTTC. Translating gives CASSLGGLLISYEQYF. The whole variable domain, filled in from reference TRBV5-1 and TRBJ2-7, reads KAGVTQTPRYLIKTRGQQVTLSCSPISGHRSVSWYQQTPGQGLQFLFEYFSETQRNKGNFPGRFSGRQFSNSRSEMNVSTLELGDSALYLCASSLGGLLISYEQYFGPGTRLTVT.

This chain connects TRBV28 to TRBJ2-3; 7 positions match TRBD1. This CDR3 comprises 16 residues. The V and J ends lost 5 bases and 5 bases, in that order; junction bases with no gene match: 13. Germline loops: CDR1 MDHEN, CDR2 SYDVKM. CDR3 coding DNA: TGTGCCAGCAGTACAACACACAGGGGTTGGGGAGATACGCAGTATTTT. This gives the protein CASSTTHRGWGDTQYF.

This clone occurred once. The CDR3 coding sequence is TGTGCCAGCAGTGAACAAGGAGGACAGGAATGGGAGACCCAGTACTTC. Residues: CASSEQGGQEWETQYF. The V and J genes are TRBV2 and TRBJ2-5, with TRBD1 matching 7 bases. The V gene's germline CDR1 is SNHLY and CDR2 FYNNEI. V lost 2 bases, J lost 5 bases, and 11 bases stayed unmatched. This CDR3 contains 16 residues.

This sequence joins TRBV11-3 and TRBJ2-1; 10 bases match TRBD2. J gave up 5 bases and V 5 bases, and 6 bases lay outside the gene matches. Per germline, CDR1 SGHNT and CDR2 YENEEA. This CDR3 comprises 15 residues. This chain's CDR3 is CASSPGLAENNEQFF. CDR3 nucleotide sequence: TGTGCCAGCAGCCCCGGACTAGCGGAGAACAATGAGCAGTTCTTC.

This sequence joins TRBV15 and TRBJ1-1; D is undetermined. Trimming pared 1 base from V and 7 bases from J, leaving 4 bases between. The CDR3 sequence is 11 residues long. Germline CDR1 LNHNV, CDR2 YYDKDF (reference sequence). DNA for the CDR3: TGTGCCACCAGCAGAGGGTTTGAAGCTTTCTTT. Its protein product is CATSRGFEAFF.

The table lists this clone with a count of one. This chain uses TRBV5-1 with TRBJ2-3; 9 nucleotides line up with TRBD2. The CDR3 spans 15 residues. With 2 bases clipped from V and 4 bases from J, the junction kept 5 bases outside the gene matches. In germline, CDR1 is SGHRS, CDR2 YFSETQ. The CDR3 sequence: CASSFGTSSADTQYF. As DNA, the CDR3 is TGCGCCAGCAGCTTCGGGACTAGCAGTGCAGATACGCAGTATTTT.

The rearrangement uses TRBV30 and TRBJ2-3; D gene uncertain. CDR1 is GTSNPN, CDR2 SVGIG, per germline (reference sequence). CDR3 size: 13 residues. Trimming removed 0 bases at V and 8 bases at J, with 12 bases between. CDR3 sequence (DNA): TGTGCCTGGAGTGTAGAACCCTACGGTACGCAGTATTTT. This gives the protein CAWSVEPYGTQYF.

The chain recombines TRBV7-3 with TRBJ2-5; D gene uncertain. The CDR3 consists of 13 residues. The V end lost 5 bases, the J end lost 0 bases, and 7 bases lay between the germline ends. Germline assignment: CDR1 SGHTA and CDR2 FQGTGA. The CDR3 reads CASSGPNQETQYF. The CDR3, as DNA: TGTGCCAGCAGCGGACCTAACCAAGAGACCCAGTACTTC.

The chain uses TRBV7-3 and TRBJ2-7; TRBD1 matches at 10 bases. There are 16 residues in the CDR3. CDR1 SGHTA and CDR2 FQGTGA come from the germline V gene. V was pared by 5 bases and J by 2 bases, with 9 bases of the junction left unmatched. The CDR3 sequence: CASSPTGQGQTYEQYF. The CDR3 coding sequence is TGTGCCAGCAGCCCAACGGGACAGGGGCAAACCTACGAGCAGTACTTC. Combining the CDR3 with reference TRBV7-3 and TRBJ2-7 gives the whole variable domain GAGVSQTPSNKVTEKGKYVELRCDPISGHTALYWYRQSLGQGPEFLIYFQGTGAADDSGLPNDRFFAVRPEGSVSTLKIQRTERGDSAVYLCASSPTGQGQTYEQYFGPGTRLTVT.

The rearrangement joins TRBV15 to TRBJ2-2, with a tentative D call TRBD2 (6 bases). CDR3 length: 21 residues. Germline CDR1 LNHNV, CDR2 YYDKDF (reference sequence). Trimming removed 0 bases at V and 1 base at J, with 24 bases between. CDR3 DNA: TGTGCCACCAGCAGAGATAAGGCCCCTGTGTGGAGCGGGCTGAACACCGGGGAGCTGTTTTTT. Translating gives CATSRDKAPVWSGLNTGELFF.

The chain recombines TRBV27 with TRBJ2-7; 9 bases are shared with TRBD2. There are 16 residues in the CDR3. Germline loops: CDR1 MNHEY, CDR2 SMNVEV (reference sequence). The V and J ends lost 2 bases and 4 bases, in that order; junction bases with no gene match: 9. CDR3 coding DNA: TGTGCCAGCAGTTTACGCCCGCGGGAGGGCTGGTACGAGCAGTACTTC. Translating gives CASSLRPREGWYEQYF.

CDR3 residues: CASSPLAGVPSYEQYF. DNA of the CDR3: TGTGCCAGTAGTCCCCTAGCGGGAGTTCCCTCCTACGAGCAGTACTTC. The chain links TRBV19 to TRBJ2-7, with 10 positions matching TRBD2. This CDR3 spans 16 amino acids. Germline V CDR1 and CDR2: LNHDA, SQIVND (reference sequence). Germline trimming cut 5 bases from V and 0 bases from J; bases unmatched to any gene: 7.

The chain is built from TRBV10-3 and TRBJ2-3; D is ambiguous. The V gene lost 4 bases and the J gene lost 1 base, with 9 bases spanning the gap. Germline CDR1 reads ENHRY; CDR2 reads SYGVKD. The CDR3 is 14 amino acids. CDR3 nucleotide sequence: TGTGCCATCAGTGGAGGACGGGGCACAGATACGCAGTATTTT. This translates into CAISGGRGTDTQYF.

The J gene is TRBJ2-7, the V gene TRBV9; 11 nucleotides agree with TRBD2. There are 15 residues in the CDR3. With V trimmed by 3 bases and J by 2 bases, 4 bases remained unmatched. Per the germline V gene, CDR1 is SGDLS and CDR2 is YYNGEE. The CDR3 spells CASSGPGLAAYEQYF. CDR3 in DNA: TGTGCCAGCAGCGGACCGGGACTAGCGGCCTACGAGCAGTACTTC. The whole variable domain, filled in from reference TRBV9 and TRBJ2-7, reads DSGVTQTPKHLITATGQRVTLRCSPRSGDLSVYWYQQSLDQGLQFLIQYYNGEERAKGNILERFSAQQFPDLHSELNLSSLELGDSALYFCASSGPGLAAYEQYFGPGTRLTVT.

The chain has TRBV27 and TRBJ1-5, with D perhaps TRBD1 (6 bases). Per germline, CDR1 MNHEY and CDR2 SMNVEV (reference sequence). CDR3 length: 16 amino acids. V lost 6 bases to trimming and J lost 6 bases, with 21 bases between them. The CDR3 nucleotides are TGTGCCAGCAGCCCTGCCGGGACAATCGGTGGTCAGCCCCAGCATTTT. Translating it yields CASSPAGTIGGQPQHF.

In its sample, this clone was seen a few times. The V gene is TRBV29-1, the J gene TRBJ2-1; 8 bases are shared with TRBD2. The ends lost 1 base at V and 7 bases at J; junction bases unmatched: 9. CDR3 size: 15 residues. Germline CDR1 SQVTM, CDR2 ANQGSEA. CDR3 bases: TGCAGCGTTGAAGGGCTTTTACTAGCGGATAATGAGCAGTTCTTC. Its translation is CSVEGLLLADNEQFF.

The CDR3 sequence: CASGRNYGYTF. The CDR3 nucleotides are TGTGCCAGCGGACGGAACTATGGCTACACCTTC. This rearrangement joins TRBV27 to TRBJ1-2, with D hard to call. The CDR3 sequence is 11 residues long. The germline V gene has CDR1 MNHEY and CDR2 SMNVEV (reference sequence). Trimming removed 8 bases from V and 2 bases from J, with 6 bases in between.

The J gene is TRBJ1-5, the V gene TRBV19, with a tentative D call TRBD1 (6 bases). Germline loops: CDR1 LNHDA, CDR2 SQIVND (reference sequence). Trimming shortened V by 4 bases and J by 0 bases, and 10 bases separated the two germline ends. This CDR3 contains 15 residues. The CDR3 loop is CASSTTGFSNQPQHF. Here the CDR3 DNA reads TGTGCCAGTAGTACCACAGGGTTTAGCAATCAGCCCCAGCATTTT.

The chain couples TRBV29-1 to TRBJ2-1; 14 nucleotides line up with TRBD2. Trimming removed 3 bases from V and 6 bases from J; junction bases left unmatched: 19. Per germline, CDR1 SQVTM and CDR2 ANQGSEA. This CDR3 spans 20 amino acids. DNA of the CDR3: TGCAGCGTTGACAGGAGAACCGGGACTAGCGGGAGAAGTTTCGGCAATGAGCAGTTCTTC. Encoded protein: CSVDRRTGTSGRSFGNEQFF.

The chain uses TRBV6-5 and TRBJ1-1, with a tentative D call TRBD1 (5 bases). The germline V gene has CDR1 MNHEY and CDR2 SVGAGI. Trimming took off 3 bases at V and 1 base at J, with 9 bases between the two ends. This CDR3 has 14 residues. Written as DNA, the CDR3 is TGTGCCAGCAGTTATGAGGGGAGGAACACTGAAGCTTTCTTT. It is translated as CASSYEGRNTEAFF.

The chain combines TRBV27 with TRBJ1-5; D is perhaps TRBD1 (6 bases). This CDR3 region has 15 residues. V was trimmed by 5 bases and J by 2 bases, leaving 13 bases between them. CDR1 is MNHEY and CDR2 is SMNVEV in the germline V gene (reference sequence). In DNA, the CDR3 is TGTGCCAGCAGTCAAACAGGGTCGGGCAATCAGCCCCAGCATTTT. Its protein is CASSQTGSGNQPQHF.